The rows below give T cell receptor beta chains drawn from one sample of a study of PD-1 and CTLA-4 blockade in melanoma. TCRdb keeps only in-frame clones here, not all; method: immunoSEQ multiplex PCR. The profile shows some 11,000 clones, 82% of them singletons. Specimen: CD8+ T cells from peripheral blood, collected from a patient given anti-PD-1 treatment. The source of these receptors is a human donor with melanoma. The CDR3 runs from the conserved cysteine through the conserved F or W. The D gene is left open where the match is weak. Some rows mark clone size as missing; the rest say once, few, many or name a class of expanded clone.

CDR3nt,CDR3aa,j_gene,abundance,v_gene,d_gene
TGTGCCAGCACCCCTGGAGGGAGTCGTTTCGGAGAGACCCAGTACTTC,CASTPGGSRFGETQYF,TRBJ2-5,.,TRBV5-6,.
TGTGCCAGCAGCGGGGGACAGGGGAATGAGCAGTTCTTC,CASSGGQGNEQFF,TRBJ2-1,.,TRBV7-9,TRBD1
TGTGCCAGCAGTGAAGGGGACGGAGCCTACAATGAGCAGTTCTTC,CASSEGDGAYNEQFF,TRBJ2-1,.,TRBV27,.
TGCGCCAGCAGGGACAGGGAATGGGCTGAAGCTTTCTTT,CASRDREWAEAFF,TRBJ1-1,.,TRBV10-2,TRBD1
TGTGCCAGCAGCTTAGAGACCGGGGAGCTGTTTTTT,CASSLETGELFF,TRBJ2-2,.,TRBV7-9,.
TGCAGCGTTGAACCTATCCAGGTGATAGCGGGAGGAATGTTATTTGGGACCCAGTACTTC,CSVEPIQVIAGGMLFGTQYF,TRBJ2-5,.,TRBV29-1,TRBD2
TGTGCCAGCAGCTTAGATCTGGGTCTAGCGGGGTACAATGAGCAGTTCTTC,CASSLDLGLAGYNEQFF,TRBJ2-1,.,TRBV11-2,TRBD2
TGTGCCATCAGCCCGCAGGGGGTCTATTCTATGAACACTGAAGCTTTCTTT,CAISPQGVYSMNTEAFF,TRBJ1-1,.,TRBV10-3,TRBD1
TGTGCCAGCAGCTTAGGCCGGGGACTAGCCGATAGCTACGAGCAGTACTTC,CASSLGRGLADSYEQYF,TRBJ2-7,.,TRBV13,TRBD2
TGTGCCAGCAGCGTAGGGACTCTGAACCAAGAGACCCAGTACTTC,CASSVGTLNQETQYF,TRBJ2-5,.,TRBV9,.
TGTGCCAGCAGTGACCTTTCCCGGACAGGATTAATTGAAAAACTGTTTTTT,CASSDLSRTGLIEKLFF,TRBJ1-4,.,TRBV25-1,TRBD1
TGTGCCAGCAGTTACCGGGACGGGGATACGCAGTATTTT,CASSYRDGDTQYF,TRBJ2-3,.,TRBV6-5,.
TGTGCCTGGAGCATAGGACAGGGGATTGGGGATACGCAGTATTTT,CAWSIGQGIGDTQYF,TRBJ2-3,.,TRBV30,TRBD1
TGTGCCAGCAGCCAATCCAACTACGAGCAGTACTTC,CASSQSNYEQYF,TRBJ2-7,.,TRBV3-1/TRBV3-2,.
TGTGCCAGCAGTTTGTGGGGGCAAGAGACCCAGTACTTC,CASSLWGQETQYF,TRBJ2-5,once,TRBV12-3/TRBV12-4,.
TGTGCCAGTAGTTGGGACAGTACTGAAGCTTTCTTT,CASSWDSTEAFF,TRBJ1-1,.,TRBV19,TRBD1
TGTGCCAGCAGCCTCGGACAGCACACTAACTATGGCTACACCTTC,CASSLGQHTNYGYTF,TRBJ1-2,.,TRBV7-8,.
TGTGCCAGCAGTTACTCGGCAGGCGAAGCTTTCTTT,CASSYSAGEAFF,TRBJ1-1,.,TRBV6-6,.
TGTGCCAGCAGTTTAGACAAGGGTCCGGAGCAGTACTTC,CASSLDKGPEQYF,TRBJ2-7,.,TRBV12-3/TRBV12-4,.
TGTGCCAGCAGCTTAGTGGCCAACTACAATGAGCAGTTCTTC,CASSLVANYNEQFF,TRBJ2-1,large,TRBV11-3,.
TGTGCCAGCAGGCCGGACAGGGCCAACCACTATGGCTACACCTTC,CASRPDRANHYGYTF,TRBJ1-2,.,TRBV6-5,TRBD1
TGTGCCAGCAGCTTATCACAGTCCGGGGAGCTGTTTTTT,CASSLSQSGELFF,TRBJ2-2,.,TRBV7-9,.
TGTGCCTGTGACATGTCTGAAGCTTTCTTT,CACDMSEAFF,TRBJ1-1,.,TRBV30,.
TGTGCCAGCAGCTTAGCAGTCGATGAGCAGTTCTTC,CASSLAVDEQFF,TRBJ2-1,.,TRBV7-8,.
TGTGCCAGCAGCCGGCCGACAGGGGAGGCTAATGAAAAACTGTTTTTT,CASSRPTGEANEKLFF,TRBJ1-4,.,TRBV13,TRBD1
TGTGCCAGCAGCCAAGATATCAGGGATGGTGAAGCTTTCTTT,CASSQDIRDGEAFF,TRBJ1-1,once,TRBV14,.
TGTGCCAGCAGTTTATCGAGGACAGGGGGCGCTGGGGCCAACGTCCTGACTTTC,CASSLSRTGGAGANVLTF,TRBJ2-6,.,TRBV27,TRBD1
TGTGCCAGCAGCCAGGGGACACCTGAAGCTTTCTTT,CASSQGTPEAFF,TRBJ1-1,.,TRBV3-1/TRBV3-2,.
TGCGCCAGCAGCCAAGATTTCAGAACTAGCGGGGGTAACGAGCAGTACTTC,CASSQDFRTSGGNEQYF,TRBJ2-7,.,TRBV4-3,TRBD2
TGTGCCAGCAGCTTAGTAGAGACAGGGGGAAATGAGCAGTTCTTC,CASSLVETGGNEQFF,TRBJ2-1,.,TRBV7-9,TRBD1
TGTGCCAGCAGCTTTATAGCGGGAGGGCACAATGAGCAGTTCTTC,CASSFIAGGHNEQFF,TRBJ2-1,.,TRBV11-3,TRBD2
TGTGCCAGCAGTTCTTGGATAGGGGGAGGGGACAATGAGCAGTTCTTC,CASSSWIGGGDNEQFF,TRBJ2-1,.,TRBV11-2,.
TGTGCCTGGAGTTCCCCTTATCGGACTAGCTCCGGGGAGCTGTTTTTT,CAWSSPYRTSSGELFF,TRBJ2-2,.,TRBV30,TRBD2
TGTGCCAGCGGGGACGGGTCCGAAGCTTTCTTT,CASGDGSEAFF,TRBJ1-1,.,TRBV12-3/TRBV12-4,.
TGTGCCAGTAGTTTCCTAGCGGGGACGAACACCGGGGAGCTGTTTTTT,CASSFLAGTNTGELFF,TRBJ2-2,medium-sized,TRBV19,TRBD2
TGCGCCAGCAGCCAAGGACTAGCGGGAGCCCGGGGACAAGAGACCCAGTACTTC,CASSQGLAGARGQETQYF,TRBJ2-5,.,TRBV4-1,TRBD2
TGTGCCACGTCCCTAGATTACGAGCAGTACTTC,CATSLDYEQYF,TRBJ2-7,.,TRBV5-4,.
TGTGCCAGCACACTACCCCAGAGGTCACAGACTAATCAGCCCCAGCATTTT,CASTLPQRSQTNQPQHF,TRBJ1-5,once,TRBV21-1,.